The rows below give T cell receptor beta chains drawn from one sample of a study of T cells in Graves' hyperthyroidism and ophthalmopathy. Via MiXCR, TCRdb re-called the multiplex PCR reads, giving one row per CDR3 protein. This sample has some 300,000 distinct CDR3 sequences; roughly 20% occur once, and the top ten carry about 40%. Sequences were obtained from blood. The receptors were sampled from a man aged 45-60 years with Graves' ophthalmopathy. Each CDR3 is given with its conserved first and last residue. The D gene is left open where the match is weak. The size of a clone is reported for some rows only, either as once, few or many, or as a class for expanded clones.

d_gene,abundance,v_gene,j_gene,CDR3nt,CDR3aa
-,few,TRBV6-6,TRBJ2-6,TGTGCCAGCAGTTACTCCCAGGGAAGGGCCAACGTCCTGACTTTC,CASSYSQGRANVLTF
-,many,TRBV11-1,TRBJ2-4,TGTGCCAGCAGCTTATCCTCCGCACAGATCGACCTAGCCAAAAACATTCAGTACTTC,CASSLSSAQIDLAKNIQYF
-,-,TRBV20-1,TRBJ2-5,TGCAGTGCTAGCCCTGGAGCCAGGGAGGAGACCCAGTACTTC,CSASPGAREETQYF
-,many,TRBV6-1,TRBJ2-5,TGTGCCAGCAGTGACCCACTAGGGTTGGAGACCCAGTACTTC,CASSDPLGLETQYF
-,-,TRBV20-1,TRBJ1-2,TGCAGTGCTGAAAACTATGGCTACACCTTC,CSAENYGYTF
-,-,TRBV5-6,TRBJ1-6,TGTGCCAGCAGCCGAATTTGGGAGGATAATTCACCCCTCCACTTT,CASSRIWEDNSPLHF
TRBD2,-,TRBV5-1,TRBJ2-1,TGCGCCAGCAGCTTGTCTAGCGGGGAATCCTACAATGAGCAGTTCTTC,CASSLSSGESYNEQFF
-,many,TRBV10-2,TRBJ2-1,TGCGCCAGCAGGGCGGACAGAAACTCCTACAATGAGCAGTTCTTC,CASRADRNSYNEQFF
-,many,TRBV6-1,TRBJ2-7,TGTGCCAGCAGCGTTCTAGGTATTAGCGCCCTCCACGAGCAGTACTTC,CASSVLGISALHEQYF
TRBD1,-,TRBV6-1,TRBJ1-5,TGTGCCAGCAGTGACCGCGGGACAGGGGGCTACAATCAGCCCCAGCATTTT,CASSDRGTGGYNQPQHF
TRBD1,few,TRBV2,TRBJ2-5,TGTGCCAGCAGTGAACCCGGGACAGGGGTAGAGACCCAGTACTTC,CASSEPGTGVETQYF
TRBD1,-,TRBV27,TRBJ2-2,TGTGCCAGCAGGCACGGCACAGGGGTGGCCGGGGAGCTGTTTTTT,CASRHGTGVAGELFF
-,many,TRBV11-2,TRBJ1-4,TGTGCCAGCAGCCTAAACCCCGCAAGTAATGAAAAACTGTTTTTT,CASSLNPASNEKLFF
TRBD1,few,TRBV12-3/TRBV12-4,TRBJ2-5,TGTGCCAGCAGGCCGTCACAGGGGGCTGGGGAGACCCAGTACTTC,CASRPSQGAGETQYF
-,few,TRBV9,TRBJ2-3,TGTGCCAGCAGCGTATTGACAGCTAGCACAGATACGCAGTATTTT,CASSVLTASTDTQYF
-,few,TRBV29-1,TRBJ1-1,TGCAGCACTCCGGGACAAGTGAACACTGAAGCTTTCTTT,CSTPGQVNTEAFF
TRBD2,-,TRBV28,TRBJ2-1,TGTGCCAGCAGTGGGGCGGGAGAATACAATGAGCAGTTCTTC,CASSGAGEYNEQFF
-,-,TRBV11-2,TRBJ2-7,TGTGCCAGCAGCTTAAAGGGCCCGGCGGGCTCCTACGAGCAGTACTTC,CASSLKGPAGSYEQYF
-,-,TRBV15,TRBJ1-5,TGTGCCACCAGCAGTTACTCAGGGATGGGTCAGCCCCAGCATTTT,CATSSYSGMGQPQHF
TRBD2,-,TRBV28,TRBJ2-7,TGTGCCAGCAGTTTTAAAGCGCGGGAGCACTACGAGCAGTACTTC,CASSFKAREHYEQYF
-,few,TRBV20-1,TRBJ2-1,TGCAGTGGGGGGAGCCGGGGTGAGCAGTTCTTC,CSGGSRGEQFF
-,once,TRBV18,TRBJ1-6,TGTGCCAGCTCACCACCGGGCAGATATAATTCACCCCTCCACTTT,CASSPPGRYNSPLHF
-,-,TRBV10-3,TRBJ2-3,TGTGCCAGGTCTGCGGGGCTCACAGATACGCAGTATTTT,CARSAGLTDTQYF
TRBD2,many,TRBV20-1,TRBJ2-7,TGCAGTGCTAGAGATGAGCGGGAGGTCTCCTACGAGCAGTACTTC,CSARDEREVSYEQYF
-,few,TRBV19,TRBJ1-5,TGTGCCAGTAGTTTCCGGGACATTAATCAGCCCCAGCATTTT,CASSFRDINQPQHF
-,-,TRBV30,TRBJ2-1,TGTGCCTGGAGTGTACAAGCGGTCAGCTCCTACAATGAGCAGTTCTTC,CAWSVQAVSSYNEQFF
TRBD1,-,TRBV24-1,TRBJ1-5,TGTGCCACCAGTGACAGGGACAGGGGAGGAGGCAATCAGCCCCAGCATTTT,CATSDRDRGGGNQPQHF
-,-,TRBV28,TRBJ2-2,TGTGCCAGCAGGGACGTCGACGGGGAGCTGTTTTTT,CASRDVDGELFF
-,-,TRBV20-1,TRBJ1-4,TGCAGTGTGAGGCTGCCTAATGAAAAACTGTTTTTT,CSVRLPNEKLFF
TRBD2,many,TRBV5-1,TRBJ2-5,TGCGCCAGCAGCTTGGGTGCGGGAGGGCCCTGGGAGACCCAGTACTTC,CASSLGAGGPWETQYF
TRBD2,many,TRBV14,TRBJ2-1,TGTGCCAGCAGCCAAGATCACGGGACTAGCGGGAGGTTAAATGAGCAGTTCTTC,CASSQDHGTSGRLNEQFF
-,few,TRBV7-8,TRBJ1-5,TGTGCCAGCAGGGGAGGGGGGAGCAATCAGCCCCAGCATTTT,CASRGGGSNQPQHF
-,-,TRBV28,TRBJ1-2,TGTGCCAGCAGTTTTTTGTTCGGGGCCGGGGCTAACTATGGCTACACCTTC,CASSFLFGAGANYGYTF
-,few,TRBV4-1,TRBJ1-1,TGCGCCAGCAGCCAATCCCTAGGAACGGTTAACACTGAAGCTTTCTTT,CASSQSLGTVNTEAFF
-,-,TRBV14,TRBJ1-6,TGTGCCAGCAGCCGCACAGTTAGAAATTCACCCCTCCACTTT,CASSRTVRNSPLHF
TRBD2,few,TRBV5-1,TRBJ2-5,TGCGCCAGCAGCTTGGGTAGTAGCGGGATAGAGACCCAGTACTTC,CASSLGSSGIETQYF
TRBD1,few,TRBV6-5,TRBJ2-7,TGTGCCAGCAGTTACGGACAGGGGGCCTTGGACGAGCAGTACTTC,CASSYGQGALDEQYF
-,few,TRBV6-1,TRBJ2-1,TGTGCCAGCAGAAAAACAAGTGGGGACAACAATGAGCAGTTCTTC,CASRKTSGDNNEQFF
TRBD1,few,TRBV5-8,TRBJ1-6,TGTGCCAGCAGCTTAGGGACAGTCGAGAATTCACCCCTCCACTTT,CASSLGTVENSPLHF
TRBD1,many,TRBV28,TRBJ2-7,TGTGCCAGCAGTACCGGGACAGGGAAATTCGAGCAGTACTTC,CASSTGTGKFEQYF
-,-,TRBV5-1,TRBJ2-7,TGCGCCAGCGGCTCACCGGGACGGAAGGATGAGCAGTACTTC,CASGSPGRKDEQYF
TRBD2,-,TRBV7-9,TRBJ2-5,TGTGCCAGCCGACTAGCTGGAGAGACCCAGTACTTC,CASRLAGETQYF
-,many,TRBV18,TRBJ1-1,TGTGCCAGCTCCACCGACCGGAACACTGAAGCTTTCTTT,CASSTDRNTEAFF
TRBD1,-,TRBV6-1,TRBJ1-2,TGTGCCAGCAGTATCCAGGGGGCCGAAGGCTACACCTTC,CASSIQGAEGYTF
-,many,TRBV7-8,TRBJ2-3,TGTGCCAGCAGCTTAACTGCAGCGGCAAGCACAGATACGCAGTATTTT,CASSLTAAASTDTQYF
-,many,TRBV28,TRBJ2-7,TGTGCCAGCAGTTTGAGGCAGAACTACGAGCAGTACTTC,CASSLRQNYEQYF
-,many,TRBV7-9,TRBJ1-1,TGTGCCAGCAGCTCGGGACGTATGGGAGCTTTCTTT,CASSSGRMGAFF
TRBD2,many,TRBV18,TRBJ2-1,TGTGCCAGCTCATACCTAGCGGGAGGTAATAATGAGCAGTTCTTC,CASSYLAGGNNEQFF
-,many,TRBV5-1,TRBJ1-6,TGCGCCAGCAGCATAGGGGTCGTGGATAATTCACCCCTCCACTTT,CASSIGVVDNSPLHF
TRBD2,few,TRBV2,TRBJ2-7,TGTGCCAGCAGTGTGGCGGGAGCTTACGAGCAGTACTTC,CASSVAGAYEQYF
-,few,TRBV29-1,TRBJ2-1,TGCAGCGTTATCCCCCCGAGCTCCTACAATGAGCAGTTCTTC,CSVIPPSSYNEQFF
-,few,TRBV20-1,TRBJ2-1,TGCAGTGCTAGAGTTTCACTAGCAGAGGAGCAGTTCTTC,CSARVSLAEEQFF
TRBD2,-,TRBV24-1,TRBJ2-3,TGTGCCACCAGTGACCCGCGGGGGGGGGCCACAGATACGCAGTATTTT,CATSDPRGGATDTQYF
-,once,TRBV30,TRBJ1-1,TGTGCCTGGAGAGGGGGTCAGTATGAAGCTTTCTTT,CAWRGGQYEAFF